Below, 17 T cell receptor beta chains from the same sample are listed, as sequenced in a study of blood T cell repertoires in COVID-19. Only in-frame clones appear in the TCRdb table, and some are missing; sequencing was by immunoSEQ multiplex PCR. The table records about 210,000 clones, roughly four fifths of them present only once. The sequencing input was PBMCs or T cells enriched from blood (not recorded which). These receptors all come from a man aged 35 to 55 who had recovered from COVID-19.

This chain uses TRBV5-3 with TRBJ1-4; no firm D call. TRBV5-3 is marked as an open reading frame, function uncertain. The CDR3 contains 19 residues. The V end lost 4 bases, the J end lost 5 bases, and 27 bases lay between the germline ends. The chain's CDR3 is CARSRPGLSPRRSNEKLFF. The CDR3 nucleotides read TGTGCCAGAAGCCGCCCCGGACTGTCTCCGAGGCGGTCGAATGAAAAACTGTTTTTT.

The chain combines TRBV30 with TRBJ1-1; 7 nucleotides line up with TRBD1. The germline V gene has CDR1 GTSNPN and CDR2 SVGIG (reference sequence). CDR3 size: 12 residues. The V segment lost 5 bases and the J segment 8 bases; nucleotides outside the gene matches: 8. CDR3 loop: CAWGRRGLEAFF. The DNA of the CDR3 is TGTGCCTGGGGTCGAAGGGGGCTCGAAGCTTTCTTT.

This clone was found many times. Relative to the germline gene, one junction end is altered; a read error may explain this. The gene calls are TRBV4-2 and TRBJ1-2, with TRBD1 as a possible D gene (6 bases). This CDR3 contains 16 residues. Germline CDR1 and CDR2: LGHNA and YNFKEQ. CDR3 nucleotides: TGTGCCAGCAGCGAAGATGGAGGGGGACTAAACTATGGCTACACCTTC. Translating it yields CASSEDGGGLNYGYTF.

The rearrangement joins TRBV18 to TRBJ1-2, with TRBD1 matching 7 bases. This CDR3 has 14 residues. V lost 6 bases to trimming and J lost 7 bases; unmatched junction nucleotides: 11. Germline V gives CDR1 KGHSH, CDR2 LQKENI. CDR3 amino acids: CASSPTPQGFGYTF. The DNA of the CDR3 is TGTGCCAGCTCGCCGACGCCACAGGGGTTTGGCTACACCTTC.

The V and J genes are TRBV7-9 and TRBJ1-4; 7 bases align to TRBD1. Germline CDR1 SEHNR, CDR2 FQNEAQ (reference sequence). J lost 8 bases, V lost 5 bases, and 17 bases had no gene match. This CDR3 spans 17 amino acids. The CDR3 here is CASSILGETGWDEKLFF. CDR3 nucleotides: TGTGCCAGCAGCATACTTGGGGAGACAGGGTGGGACGAAAAACTGTTTTTT.

V gene TRBV13 combines with J gene TRBJ2-3, with 10 bases that match TRBD1. V lost 4 bases to trimming and J lost 0 bases; unmatched junction nucleotides: 1. The CDR3 runs 15 residues. CDR1 and CDR2 (germline): PRHDT, FYEKMQ (reference sequence). CDR3: CASSSGQGSTDTQYF. The CDR3 nucleotides read TGTGCCAGCAGCTCGGGACAGGGGAGCACAGATACGCAGTATTTT. The full variable domain, rest sourced from reference TRBV13 and TRBJ2-3, is AAGVIQSPRHLIKEKRETATLKCYPIPRHDTVYWYQQGPGQDPQFLISFYEKMQSDKGSIPDRFSAQQFSDYHSELNMSSLELGDSALYFCASSSGQGSTDTQYFGPGTRLTVL.

This clone was recorded once. At one of its ends the junction is not consistent with the germline gene, which may arise from a read error. This chain joins TRBV20-1 and TRBJ2-4; the D gene is possibly TRBD2 (6 bases). This CDR3 is 10 amino acids long. Germline V gives CDR1 DFQATT, CDR2 SNEGSKA (reference sequence). The CDR3 nucleotides read TGCAGTGCTAGAGATAAGGGACTCCTCTTC. Translation: CSARDKGLLF.

This chain joins TRBV6-5 and TRBJ2-2; a possible D gene is TRBD2 (6 bases). Germline CDR1 and CDR2: MNHEY and SVGAGI. CDR3 size: 14 residues. V shed 7 bases and J shed 4 bases, with 13 bases lying between them. The CDR3 nucleotides read TGTGCCAGCAAGGACGGCGGGGTCACCGGGGAGCTGTTTTTT. Translated, it gives CASKDGGVTGELFF.

The chain couples TRBV6-5 to TRBJ1-1; D might be TRBD1 (6 bases). This CDR3 is 15 amino acids long. The germline V gene encodes CDR1 MNHEY and CDR2 SVGAGI. Trimming stripped 6 bases from V and 6 bases from J, with 20 bases between. The CDR3 bases are TGTGCCAGCAGCCGCAGGGGTATTTCTTTCCCTGAAGCTTTCTTT. Encoded protein: CASSRRGISFPEAFF.

The genes are TRBV6-5 and TRBJ1-2, with 8 bases matching TRBD1. Germline CDR1 MNHEY, CDR2 SVGAGI. This CDR3 is built from 14 residues. V dropped 2 bases and J dropped 2; count of bases not matched to a gene: 1. The CDR3 reads CASSYDRGNYGYTF. In nucleotides, the CDR3 is TGTGCCAGCAGTTACGACAGGGGAAACTATGGCTACACCTTC.

This clone was seen ten or more times. The chain uses TRBV6-2 or TRBV6-3 and TRBJ2-1, with 9 bases fitting TRBD2. The CDR3 is made up of 14 amino acids. J was trimmed by 9 bases and V by 5 bases; bases with no gene match: 8. The V gene's germline CDR1 is MNHEY and CDR2 SVGEGT. The DNA of the CDR3 is TGTGCCAGCAGTGCCGGGACTAGCAGTGGTGAGCAGTTCTTC. Amino acid sequence: CASSAGTSSGEQFF.

The rearrangement uses TRBV7-9 and TRBJ2-7; D gene uncertain. This CDR3 contains 15 residues. V lost 1 base, J lost 5 bases, and 15 bases lay in between. Germline CDR1 SEHNR, CDR2 FQNEAQ (reference sequence). CDR3 DNA sequence: TGTGCCAGCAGCTTAGGGGCAGGAACGACCGACGAGCAGTACTTC. The encoded protein is CASSLGAGTTDEQYF.

V usage is TRBV12-3 or TRBV12-4 and J usage is TRBJ1-1, with D unresolved. The CDR3 has 11 amino acids. The V end lost 3 bases, the J end lost 7 bases, and 6 bases lay between the germline ends. The CDR3 sequence is CASSLEVEAFF. Written as DNA, the CDR3 is TGTGCCAGCAGTTTGGAGGTTGAAGCTTTCTTT.

The chain is built from TRBV29-1 and TRBJ2-5, with D maybe TRBD1 (5 bases). Germline CDR1 and CDR2: SQVTM and ANQGSEA. Trimming pared 6 bases from V and 0 bases from J, leaving 11 bases between. This CDR3 contains 13 residues. CDR3 DNA sequence: TGCAGCGTGAGTCTGACAGACCAAGAGACCCAGTACTTC. This sequence encodes CSVSLTDQETQYF.

The CDR3: CASSLSGNTDTQYF. The DNA for the CDR3 is TGTGCCAGCAGCTTAAGCGGAAACACAGATACGCAGTATTTT. The chain couples TRBV7-9 to TRBJ2-3; D perhaps matches TRBD2 (5 bases). The CDR3 runs 14 residues. In germline, CDR1 is SEHNR, CDR2 FQNEAQ (reference sequence). Trimming stripped 2 bases from V and 2 bases from J, with 8 bases between.

The chain joins TRBV7-2 to TRBJ2-1; 14 nucleotides align to TRBD2. V lost 5 bases, J lost 9 bases, and 6 bases stayed unmatched. The CDR3 loop spans 15 amino acids. Per the germline V gene, CDR1 is SGHTA and CDR2 is FQGNSA. The CDR3: CASSTIGTSGGEQFF. CDR3 sequence (DNA): TGTGCCAGCAGCACAATAGGGACTAGCGGGGGTGAGCAGTTCTTC. The full variable domain, its missing parts supplied by reference TRBV7-2 and TRBJ2-1, is GAGVSQSPSNKVTEKGKDVELRCDPISGHTALYWYRQSLGQGLEFLIYFQGNSAPDKSGLPSDRFSAERTGGSVSTLTIQRTQQEDSAVYLCASSTIGTSGGEQFFGPGTRLTVL.

The V gene is TRBV28, the J gene TRBJ1-3, with a possible D match to TRBD1 (5 bases). The germline V gene encodes CDR1 MDHEN and CDR2 SYDVKM. V was clipped by 3 bases and J by 0 bases, with 9 bases between them. The CDR3 has 15 amino acids. The CDR3: CASSLGGSSGNTIYF. Written as DNA, the CDR3 is TGTGCCAGCAGTTTGGGGGGGAGCTCTGGAAACACCATATATTTT.